The sample holds a few counts of the clone carrying this TCR beta chain. Authors' analysis steps: Reference gene primer amplification gave nucleated cell count estimates. Assay: immunoSEQ multiplex PCR; the TCRdb copy retains only in-frame clones and omits some. V, J and clone size are those of that table, while D and trimming were read from the DNA. The data show about 50,000 clones, 75% to 90% seen once. The sample is drawn from a study of blood T cell repertoires in COVID-19. About the study: Whether acute or convalescent, the COVID-19 samples came from the United States, Italy and Spain. From T cells, B-cell-depleted T cells, or PBMCs came the material, which was cDNA or gDNA.

The germline gives CDR1 ENHRY, CDR2 SYGVKD. The junction had 11 bases not matched to a gene; V was cut back by 7 bases and J by 7 bases. This CDR3 has 17 amino acids. The sequenced sample consisted of peripheral blood. The sequence came from a man aged 60 to 75 with acute or convalescent COVID-19. The chain recombines TRBV10-3 with TRBJ2-1; 15 bases align to TRBD2. CDR3 protein: CAIKGGLAGGPLNEQFF. The CDR3 bases are TGTGCCATCAAGGGAGGACTAGCGGGAGGGCCGCTGAATGAGCAGTTCTTC.